The 32 T cell receptor beta chains below come from one sample, sequenced in a study of OX40 agonist ivuxolimab in advanced cancers. Method: immunoSEQ multiplex PCR; TCRdb's copy keeps in-frame clones and lacks some. Among around 40,000 clones listed, 70% to 90% were seen once. The sequencing used CD4+ or CD8+ T cells sorted from blood, collected in a trial of the OX40 agonist ivuxolimab. The receptors shown here come from an adult with an advanced solid tumor such as melanoma, head and neck, liver or kidney cancer.

This clone was recorded a few times. This rearrangement joins TRBV27 to TRBJ1-2; D unclear. Trimming cost V 5 bases and J 3 bases, with 10 bases left between them. The CDR3 is 13 amino acids. The germline gives CDR1 MNHEY, CDR2 SMNVEV (reference sequence). The CDR3: CASSRSLHYGYTF. The CDR3 coding sequence is TGTGCCAGCAGTCGAAGCCTACACTATGGCTACACCTTC.

This chain uses TRBV7-9 with TRBJ2-4; 7 bases line up with TRBD1. CDR1 and CDR2 from the germline V gene are SEHNR and FQNEAQ (reference sequence). The CDR3 is made up of 16 amino acids. V shed 1 base, J shed 4 bases, and the junction held 7 bases outside the gene matches. CDR3 sequence (DNA): TGTGCCAGCAGCTTAGTCGGTCGGGACAGTAAAAACATTCAGTACTTC. Translating it yields CASSLVGRDSKNIQYF.

The genes are TRBV6-6 and TRBJ1-1, with D hard to call. This CDR3 has 15 amino acids. Trimming left V 6 bases short and J 5 bases short, with 19 bases between. Germline V lookup: CDR1 MNHNY, CDR2 SVGAGI (reference sequence). The CDR3 bases are TGTGCCAGCAGACGACTCTCTTCGGACGGGACTGAAGCTTTCTTT. Translation: CASRRLSSDGTEAFF.

V gene TRBV4-2 combines with J gene TRBJ2-7; TRBD1 agrees at 8 bases. The germline CDR1 and CDR2 sequences are LGHNA and YNFKEQ. The CDR3 runs to 16 residues. With V trimmed by 0 bases and J by 3 bases, 7 bases remained unmatched. The CDR3 is CASSQDDRGSLYEQYF. Here the CDR3 DNA reads TGTGCCAGCAGCCAAGATGACAGGGGTTCCCTCTACGAGCAGTACTTC.

The J gene is TRBJ1-6, the V gene TRBV5-1; possible D gene TRBD1, 5 bases. In germline, CDR1 is SGHRS, CDR2 YFSETQ. The CDR3 has 15 amino acids. V lost 0 bases and J 6 bases, leaving 10 bases between the germline ends. CDR3 residues: CASSLAWGVNSPLHF. CDR3 DNA sequence: TGCGCCAGCAGCTTGGCTTGGGGGGTTAATTCACCCCTCCACTTT.

The chain combines TRBV4-2 with TRBJ2-7; 9 nucleotides align to TRBD2. V lost 1 base and J lost 9; bases outside the gene matches: 16. Germline V gene data show CDR1 as LGHNA and CDR2 as YNFKEQ. The CDR3 totals 17 residues. CDR3 loop: CASSQVRGGAWMASQYF. The DNA for the CDR3 is TGTGCCAGCAGCCAAGTTCGCGGGGGGGCCTGGATGGCTTCGCAGTACTTC.

The V gene is TRBV13, the J gene TRBJ1-1; TRBD1 matches 7 bases. The CDR3 length is 14 residues. Trimming cost V 4 bases and J 4 bases; bases outside gene matches: 6. CDR1 and CDR2 (germline): PRHDT, FYEKMQ (reference sequence). The CDR3 coding sequence is TGTGCCAGCAGCTACATGGACAGGAGCACTGAAGCTTTCTTT. Its translation is CASSYMDRSTEAFF.

CDR3 residues: CASSIVQGRGNTIYF. In DNA, the CDR3 is TGTGCCAGCAGTATTGTACAGGGTCGCGGAAACACCATATATTTT. The V and J genes are TRBV28 and TRBJ1-3; D may be TRBD1 (6 bases). The V end lost 5 bases, the J end lost 4 bases, and 15 bases lay between the germline ends. Looked up from germline, CDR1 is MDHEN and CDR2 is SYDVKM. CDR3 length: 15 amino acids. The full variable domain, with the rest looked up from reference TRBV28 and TRBJ1-3, is DVKVTQSSRYLVKRTGEKVFLECVQDMDHENMFWYRQDPGLGLRLIYFSYDVKMKEKGDIPEGYSVSREKKERFSLILESASTNQTSMYLCASSIVQGRGNTIYFGEGSWLTVV.

The chain carries TRBV5-1 and TRBJ2-3; D is unresolved. V was cut by 0 bases and J by 8 bases, with 4 bases left in between. Germline V gene sequence: CDR1 SGHRS, CDR2 YFSETQ. CDR3 length: 11 amino acids. DNA of the CDR3: TGCGCCAGCAGCTTGGCCCTTACGCAGTATTTT. As protein: CASSLALTQYF.

The genes are TRBV20-1 and TRBJ1-1; no definite D call. V shed 3 bases and J shed 0 bases, with 2 bases lying between them. Germline V gives CDR1 DFQATT, CDR2 SNEGSKA (reference sequence). CDR3 length: 11 amino acids. The CDR3 loop reads CSASLNTEAFF. Here the CDR3 DNA reads TGCAGTGCTAGTTTGAACACTGAAGCTTTCTTT.

The rearrangement uses TRBV19 and TRBJ1-2, with TRBD1 matching 8 bases. V dropped 9 bases and J dropped 4; count of bases not matched to a gene: 10. The CDR3 sequence is 14 residues long. Germline values: CDR1 LNHDA, CDR2 SQIVND (reference sequence). The CDR3, as DNA: TGTGCCAGCTCGCAACAGGGGGTTAGCTATGGCTACACCTTC. It is translated as CASSQQGVSYGYTF.

The chain recombines TRBV5-4 with TRBJ1-2; TRBD1 matches at 7 bases. V was clipped by 2 bases and J by 2 bases; unmatched bases: 3. CDR1 and CDR2 from the germline V gene are SGHNT and YYREEE (reference sequence). The CDR3 totals 14 residues. The CDR3 loop reads CASSLQGRNYGYTF. In DNA, the CDR3 is TGTGCCAGCAGCTTACAGGGGCGCAACTATGGCTACACCTTC.

The genes are TRBV7-9 and TRBJ1-1; 10 bases match TRBD1. Trimming removed 5 bases from V and 0 bases from J; junction bases left unmatched: 6. Germline V lookup: CDR1 SEHNR, CDR2 FQNEAQ (reference sequence). The length of the CDR3 is 16 residues. The CDR3 loop reads CASSPAGQGLNTEAFF. The DNA for the CDR3 is TGTGCCAGCAGCCCAGCGGGACAGGGGTTGAACACTGAAGCTTTCTTT.

The chain employs TRBV6-4 and TRBJ2-2; D gene unclear. This CDR3 spans 14 amino acids. Germline CDR1 is MRHNA and CDR2 is SNTAGT. V was clipped by 4 bases and J by 5 bases, with 11 bases between them. Here the CDR3 DNA reads TGTGCCAGCAGTGTGGCCGGGTCAACCGGGGAGCTGTTTTTT. Protein sequence: CASSVAGSTGELFF.

This clone occurred once. The gene calls are TRBV19 and TRBJ2-7, with 10 nucleotides matching TRBD2. In germline, CDR1 is LNHDA, CDR2 SQIVND (reference sequence). The CDR3 sequence is 17 residues long. J was trimmed by 2 bases and V by 4 bases; bases with no gene match: 11. In DNA form, the CDR3 reads TGTGCCAGTAGTAGACAGCTAGCGGGGGACAGCACCTACGAGCAGTACTTC. It yields the protein CASSRQLAGDSTYEQYF.

This rearrangement joins TRBV7-2 to TRBJ2-5; no definite D call. Germline lookup yields CDR1 SGHTA and CDR2 FQGNSA. The CDR3 has 14 residues. The V end lost 5 bases, the J end lost 1 base, and 11 bases lay between the germline ends. CDR3 in amino acids: CASSQTGSQETQYF. The CDR3 DNA follows: TGTGCCAGCAGCCAGACTGGCAGCCAAGAGACCCAGTACTTC.

The chain joins TRBV2 to TRBJ2-5, with a weak D call TRBD1 (5 bases). V shed 6 bases and J shed 3 bases, with 11 bases lying between them. The germline CDR1 and CDR2 sequences are SNHLY and FYNNEI. This CDR3 is built from 13 residues. The CDR3 spells CASSADREETQYF. CDR3 coding DNA: TGTGCCAGCAGCGCCGACAGAGAAGAGACCCAGTACTTC.

V usage is TRBV4-2 and J usage is TRBJ2-5; unclear D gene. Per germline, CDR1 LGHNA and CDR2 YNFKEQ. Trimming left V 5 bases short and J 5 bases short, with 15 bases between. The CDR3 runs 14 residues. The CDR3 nucleotides are TGTGCCAGCAGCAAGAGTGGTATGGGGGAGACCCAGTACTTC. Its protein product is CASSKSGMGETQYF.

Concerning this clone itself: Additional DNA sequences in this sample encode the identical CDR3. The chain employs TRBV7-6 and TRBJ2-7; 8 bases agree with TRBD2. CDR1 SGHVS and CDR2 FNYEAQ come from the germline V gene. The V and J ends lost 1 base and 2 bases, in that order; junction bases with no gene match: 7. This CDR3 spans 16 amino acids. Written as DNA, the CDR3 is TGTGCCAGCAGCTTAGGGGCCTCGGGACTAGCCTACGAGCAGTACTTC. Encoded protein: CASSLGASGLAYEQYF.

This clone was detected only once. This chain connects TRBV11-1 to TRBJ2-5, with 10 bases lining up with TRBD1. The ends lost 4 bases at V and 2 bases at J; junction bases unmatched: 16. The CDR3 extends over 19 amino acids. Germline loops: CDR1 SGHAT, CDR2 FQDESV (reference sequence). The CDR3 DNA reads TGTGCCAGCAGCTCCCAAGGAAGGCGACAGGGGGCGAAACAAGAGACCCAGTACTTC. It specifies CASSSQGRRQGAKQETQYF.

This clone is a singleton in its sample. The J gene is TRBJ1-1, the V gene TRBV18; D uncertain. V was trimmed by 0 bases and J by 6 bases, leaving 8 bases between them. Germline CDR1 and CDR2: KGHSH and LQKENI. This CDR3 has 13 residues. The DNA for the CDR3 is TGTGCCAGCTCACCACCTATACGGGCTGAAGCTTTCTTT. Translating gives CASSPPIRAEAFF.

This sequence joins TRBV7-2 and TRBJ2-5; the D gene is possibly TRBD1 (5 bases). Germline lookup yields CDR1 SGHTA and CDR2 FQGNSA. This CDR3 has 18 amino acids. Trimming stripped 4 bases from V and 0 bases from J, with 21 bases between. CDR3 DNA: TGTGCCAGCAGCTCATATACACCATTGACAGAGTACCAAGAGACCCAGTACTTC. It encodes CASSSYTPLTEYQETQYF.

This clone has a handful of counts. V is TRBV2 and J is TRBJ2-2; D not resolved. Trimming stripped 7 bases from V and 1 base from J, with 13 bases between. The CDR3 contains 15 residues. Looked up from germline, CDR1 is SNHLY and CDR2 is FYNNEI. CDR3 bases: TGTGCCAGCAAAGGGTGGCGTCTGAACACCGGGGAGCTGTTTTTT. It specifies CASKGWRLNTGELFF.

The chain combines TRBV29-1 with TRBJ2-1, with D possibly TRBD1 on 6 matching bases. V lost 1 base to trimming and J lost 2 bases, with 9 bases between them. Germline-derived CDR1 and CDR2 are SQVTM and ANQGSEA. This CDR3 contains 14 residues. DNA for the CDR3: TGCAGCGTTGAAGGTGGGACAACCTACAATGAGCAGTTCTTC. Translated, it gives CSVEGGTTYNEQFF.

As to this clone: Other DNA sequences from this sample encode an identical CDR3 as well. V is TRBV5-1 and J is TRBJ1-3; D call uncertain. The CDR3 contains 14 residues. V was clipped by 0 bases and J by 1 base, with 5 bases between them. The germline CDR1 and CDR2 sequences are SGHRS and YFSETQ. The CDR3 spells CASSLVGSGNTIYF. The CDR3 DNA reads as TGCGCCAGCAGCTTGGTCGGGTCTGGAAACACCATATATTTT.

The chain employs TRBV10-3 and TRBJ1-3, with D hard to call. Per germline, CDR1 ENHRY and CDR2 SYGVKD. The CDR3 has 13 residues. V was trimmed by 6 bases and J by 1 base, leaving 7 bases between them. CDR3 nucleotides: TGTGCCATCAGCCCAAAGTCTGGAAACACCATATATTTT. It translates to CAISPKSGNTIYF.

The CDR3 sequence is CASRVRFGTGEEKLFF. CDR3 DNA: TGTGCCAGCAGGGTCCGTTTTGGGACAGGGGAGGAAAAACTGTTTTTT. The chain joins TRBV6-6 to TRBJ1-4, with TRBD1 matching 10 bases. V lost 6 bases, J lost 8 bases, and 12 bases stayed unmatched. Germline assignment: CDR1 MNHNY and CDR2 SVGAGI (reference sequence). This CDR3 contains 16 residues.

This chain joins TRBV14 and TRBJ2-3, with 11 bases lining up with TRBD2. Germline CDR1 SGHDN, CDR2 FVKESK. Trimming took 4 bases from V and 5 from J; bases not matched to a gene: 11. The CDR3 has 17 residues. The CDR3 loop reads CASSLKRLAGSGDTQYF. The CDR3 DNA reads as TGTGCCAGCAGCCTCAAAAGACTAGCGGGAAGTGGAGATACGCAGTATTTT.

V usage is TRBV7-2 and J usage is TRBJ1-1, with a weak D call TRBD1 (6 bases). Trimming left V 5 bases short and J 1 base short, with 8 bases between. Germline loops: CDR1 SGHTA, CDR2 FQGNSA. This CDR3 is 13 amino acids long. CDR3 sequence (DNA): TGTGCCAGCAGCGCACAGGGGAACACTGAAGCTTTCTTT. Its protein is CASSAQGNTEAFF.

The rearrangement joins TRBV4-3 to TRBJ1-1, with TRBD1 as a possible D gene (5 bases). The CDR3 sequence is 14 residues long. The ends were cut back, 2 bases at V and 0 bases at J, with 7 bases in the middle. Germline V CDR1 and CDR2: LGHNA, YSLEER. CDR3 bases: TGCGCCAGCAGCCAAATGACAGTGAACACTGAAGCTTTCTTT. Its translation: CASSQMTVNTEAFF.

The chain joins TRBV6-5 to TRBJ1-1; TRBD1 matches at 7 bases. Unmatched junction bases numbered 7, after V lost 6 bases and J lost 3 bases. CDR1 is MNHEY and CDR2 is SVGAGI in the germline V gene. This CDR3 has 14 residues. The CDR3 is CASSPRGGDTEAFF. DNA for the CDR3: TGTGCCAGCAGCCCCAGGGGGGGGGACACTGAAGCTTTCTTT.

This chain uses TRBV30 with TRBJ2-7, with D unresolved. Per germline, CDR1 GTSNPN and CDR2 SVGIG (reference sequence). The CDR3 has 14 amino acids. V lost 3 bases to trimming and J lost 5 bases, with 17 bases between them. The CDR3 DNA sequence: TGTGCCTGGAGCCGACGAGTTACTGGCAACGAGCAGTACTTC. Its protein is CAWSRRVTGNEQYF. Using reference TRBV30 and TRBJ2-7 for the parts outside the CDR3, the full variable domain is SQTIHQWPATLVQPVGSPLSLECTVEGTSNPNLYWYRQAAGRGLQLLFYSVGIGQISSEVPQNLSASRPQDRQFILSSKKLLLSDSGFYLCAWSRRVTGNEQYFGPGTRLTVT.